This is a list of T cell receptor beta chains from one sample in a study of CD8+CD57+ T cells in acquired aplastic anemia. From the reads, TCRdb called clonotypes with MiXCR, one entry per CDR3 protein. The sample consists of about 20,000 distinct CDR3 sequences, roughly 40% of them appearing once. Sequenced material: CD8+CD57+ T cells sorted from PBMCs. These receptors all stem from a human donor with aplastic anemia. Each CDR3 is given with its conserved first and last residue. Fields, in order: J gene, clone size, V gene, D gene, CDR3 DNA, CDR3 protein. A D gene is named only where the DNA matches it firmly. Some rows have no size entry. The others give once, few or many, or a class for an expanded clone.

TRBJ1-5 NA TRBV9 TRBD1 TGTGCCAGCAGCGTAGGGACAGGGAGTTGGTCCCAGCATTTT CASSVGTGSWSQHF
TRBJ1-1 few TRBV7-8 TRBD1 TGTGCCAGCAGCTTAGCAGGGGGCTTAACTGAAGCTTTCTTT CASSLAGGLTEAFF
TRBJ1-4 NA TRBV15 NA TGTGCCACCAGCAACCGACAGGCGGCGGGTAATGAAAAACTGTTTTTT CATSNRQAAGNEKLFF
TRBJ2-1 NA TRBV7-6 TRBD2 TGTGCCAGCAGCTTATCGTCAGCAAGCGGGAGTAGGGGCAATGAGCAGTTCTTC CASSLSSASGSRGNEQFF
TRBJ2-6 NA TRBV19 NA TGTGCCAGTAGTATTGACGGCTCTGGGGCCAACGTCCTGACTTTC CASSIDGSGANVLTF
TRBJ1-2 few TRBV20-1 NA TGCAGTGCTAGGGCACCGCCGAGGGGCTACACCTTC CSARAPPRGYTF
TRBJ2-7 NA TRBV2 NA TGTGCCAGCAAAGACGGGAGACGCGACAATGAGCAGTACTTC CASKDGRRDNEQYF
TRBJ2-2 NA TRBV15 NA TGTGCCACCCAAGGGTGGGACACCGAGGAGCTGTTTTTT CATQGWDTEELFF
TRBJ1-2 NA TRBV5-6 TRBD1 TGTGCCAGCAGCTTGGGGGGGACAGGGATGAACGGCTACACCTTC CASSLGGTGMNGYTF
TRBJ2-7 few TRBV6-5 TRBD1 TGTGCCAGCAGTCCCGACAGGGGGAGACACTACGAGCAGTACTTC CASSPDRGRHYEQYF
TRBJ1-1 NA TRBV2 TRBD1 TGTGCCAGCAGACATAGGGGACAGGCTGAAGCTTTCTTT CASRHRGQAEAFF
TRBJ2-1 NA TRBV20-1 TRBD2 TGCAGTGCTAAACAGGGACTAGAAAAATACAATGAGCAGTTCTTC CSAKQGLEKYNEQFF
TRBJ1-2 once TRBV28 NA TGTGCCAGCAGTTTATACGGGGGCTATGGCTACACCTTC CASSLYGGYGYTF
TRBJ2-2 NA TRBV7-9 NA TGTGCCAGCAGGGGTGACTGGGCTAGCGGGGAGCTGTTTTTT CASRGDWASGELFF
TRBJ1-5 NA TRBV5-1 NA TGCGCCAGCAGCCCCGGGGTCCTCGACGGTCAGCCCCAGCATTTT CASSPGVLDGQPQHF
TRBJ2-7 many TRBV20-1 TRBD2 TGCAGTGCTCGTGGACTAGCGGGAGAGCAGTACTTC CSARGLAGEQYF
TRBJ1-5 NA TRBV12-3/TRBV12-4 NA TGTGCCAGCAGTGTTAAGGGGGTCGGTAGCAATCAGCCCCAGCATTTT CASSVKGVGSNQPQHF
TRBJ2-7 NA TRBV7-8 TRBD2 TGTGCCAGCAGCCTATCCGGGACTAGCTCCTACGAGCAGTACTTC CASSLSGTSSYEQYF
TRBJ2-1 few TRBV7-3 TRBD1 TGTGCCAGCAGCCAAGGGACAGGGGGCGATGAGCAGTTCTTC CASSQGTGGDEQFF
TRBJ2-3 NA TRBV10-3 TRBD1 TGTGCCATCAGTGAACAGGGGGGAGCCACAGATACGCAGTATTTT CAISEQGGATDTQYF
TRBJ1-1 NA TRBV5-5 NA TGTGCCAGCAGCTTCCCAGGACGGGACACTGAAGCTTTCTTT CASSFPGRDTEAFF
TRBJ1-1 NA TRBV12-3/TRBV12-4 TRBD1 TGTGCCAGCAGCGACAGGGTTTTATCGAGCACTGAAGCTTTCTTT CASSDRVLSSTEAFF
TRBJ2-2 few TRBV7-9 NA TGTGCCAGCACCCCCCCTCAAGGGGCGAACACCGGGGAGCTGTTTTTT CASTPPQGANTGELFF
TRBJ2-7 NA TRBV10-3 TRBD1 TGTGCCATCAGCGGGACAGACTTCTACGGGCAGTACTTC CAISGTDFYGQYF
TRBJ2-3 many TRBV3-1 TRBD2 TGTGCCAGCAGCCGAGAACTAGCGGGAGCGCCAGATACGCAGTATTTT CASSRELAGAPDTQYF
TRBJ2-6 NA TRBV5-1 TRBD1 TGCGCCAGCAGCTTGCGACAGGGGGCTGGGGCCAACGTCCTGACTTTC CASSLRQGAGANVLTF
TRBJ2-3 few TRBV20-1 NA TGCAGTGCTAGAGATCCCGGGACGCGGGGCACAGGTACGCAGTATTTT CSARDPGTRGTGTQYF
TRBJ2-7 NA TRBV5-6 TRBD2 TGTGCCAGCAGCATCTCGGAGCGGGAGGCCTCCTACGAGCAGTACTTC CASSISEREASYEQYF
TRBJ1-5 NA TRBV20-1 NA TGCAGTGCTAGAGTCGGGGGAGGGGGTCAGCCCCAGCATTTT CSARVGGGGQPQHF
TRBJ2-2 NA TRBV19 NA TGTGCCAGTAGTATAAGACAAAACACCGGGGAGCTGTTTTTT CASSIRQNTGELFF
TRBJ2-7 NA TRBV12-3/TRBV12-4 TRBD1 TGTGCCAGCAGCCCTCCGGGACAGGGGGCCAACTACGAGCAGTACTTC CASSPPGQGANYEQYF
TRBJ2-3 once TRBV20-1 TRBD2 TGCAGTGCTATACTAGCGGGGGGGCGAACAGATACGCAGTATTTT CSAILAGGRTDTQYF
TRBJ1-5 NA TRBV12-3/TRBV12-4 NA TGTGCCAGCAGTTTGCAAGGGTCACGTCAGCCCCAGCATTTT CASSLQGSRQPQHF
TRBJ1-1 few TRBV20-1 NA TGCAGTGCTCACAGGTTCACTGAAGCTTTCTTT CSAHRFTEAFF
TRBJ2-5 few TRBV20-1 NA TGCAGTGCTAGTCTGACCTCCGGGCGAGAGACCCAGTACTTC CSASLTSGRETQYF
TRBJ1-6 few TRBV27 NA TGTGCCAGCAGTTCGGGTAATTCACCCCTCCACTTT CASSSGNSPLHF
TRBJ1-2 medium-sized TRBV10-3 NA TGTGCCATCAGTGAAGGGCAGATATATGGCTACACCTTC CAISEGQIYGYTF
TRBJ1-1 few TRBV20-1 TRBD1 TGCAGTGCTCGGGACAGCTGGCCTGAAGCTTTCTTT CSARDSWPEAFF
TRBJ2-2 NA TRBV10-3 NA TGTGCCATCAGTAGATATCAGGGAAACACCGGGGAGCTGTTTTTT CAISRYQGNTGELFF
TRBJ2-6 few TRBV14 NA TGTGCCAGCAGCCAAGATCGGTCCCGTTCTGGGGCCAACGTCCTGACTTTC CASSQDRSRSGANVLTF
TRBJ2-1 NA TRBV15 NA TGTGCCACCAGCTTCCCCGACCGGGACATGTCCTACAATGAGCAGTTCTTC CATSFPDRDMSYNEQFF
TRBJ1-5 NA TRBV4-2 NA TGTGCCAGCAGCCAAGAACCACCCAATCAGCCCCAGCATTTT CASSQEPPNQPQHF
TRBJ2-7 few TRBV7-9 NA TGTGCCAGCAGCTTACTGACGATGGGGCTAAACGAGCAGTACTTC CASSLLTMGLNEQYF
TRBJ1-2 many TRBV20-1 TRBD1 TGCAGTGCTACAGGGGGCAACTATGGCTACACCTTC CSATGGNYGYTF
TRBJ1-2 few TRBV19 NA TGTGCCAGTAGCAAAGGGTCGGGTGGCTACACCTTC CASSKGSGGYTF
TRBJ2-3 NA TRBV5-1 NA TGCGCCAGCAGCTCGTCCACAGATACGCAGTATTTT CASSSSTDTQYF
TRBJ2-2 many TRBV19 TRBD1 TGTGCCAGTATGGGCGATGGGGACAGGGGGCTAACCGGGGAGCTGTTTTTT CASMGDGDRGLTGELFF
TRBJ1-2 NA TRBV5-1 NA TGCGCCAGCAGCTTGACAGGGTTTGGCTACACCTTC CASSLTGFGYTF
TRBJ1-6 NA TRBV2 TRBD1 TGTGCCAGCAGGGGACAGGGCAATTCACCCCTCCACTTT CASRGQGNSPLHF
TRBJ2-7 NA TRBV6-5 TRBD1 TGTGCCAGCAGTTACTCGGGGGACAGGGAACACGAGCAGTACTTC CASSYSGDREHEQYF
TRBJ2-3 few TRBV12-3/TRBV12-4 NA TGTGCCAGCAGCCTGGGGGGGGCCAGCGTAGATACGCAGTATTTT CASSLGGASVDTQYF
TRBJ1-4 once TRBV7-9 NA TGTGCCAGCAGCTTAAGGGACGCAGCAAATGAAAAACTGTTTTTT CASSLRDAANEKLFF
TRBJ1-5 once TRBV7-8 TRBD1 TGTGCCAGCAGCTCACTATGGACAGGGCCTAGGGTTGGGCCCCAGCATTTT CASSSLWTGPRVGPQHF